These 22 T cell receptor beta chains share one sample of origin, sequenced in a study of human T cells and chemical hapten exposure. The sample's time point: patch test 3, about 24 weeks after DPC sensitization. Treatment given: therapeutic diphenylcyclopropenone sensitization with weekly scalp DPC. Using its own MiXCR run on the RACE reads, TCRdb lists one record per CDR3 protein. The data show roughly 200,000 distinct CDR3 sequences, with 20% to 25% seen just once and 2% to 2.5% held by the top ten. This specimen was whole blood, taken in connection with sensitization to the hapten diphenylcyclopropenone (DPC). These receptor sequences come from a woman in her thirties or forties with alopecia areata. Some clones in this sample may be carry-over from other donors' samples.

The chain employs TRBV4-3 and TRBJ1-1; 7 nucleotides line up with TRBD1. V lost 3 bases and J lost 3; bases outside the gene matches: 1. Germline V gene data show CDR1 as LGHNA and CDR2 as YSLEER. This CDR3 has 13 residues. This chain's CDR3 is CASSQTGYTEAFF. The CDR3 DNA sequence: TGCGCCAGCAGCCAGACAGGGTACACTGAAGCTTTCTTT.

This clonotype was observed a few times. The CDR3 nucleotides are TGTGCCAGCAGCCGCGGGACTAGCGGGACCATCTACGAGCAGTACTTC. Translation: CASSRGTSGTIYEQYF. The chain has TRBV5-6 and TRBJ2-7, with 13 bases identical to TRBD2. V was clipped by 4 bases and J by 3 bases; unmatched bases: 7. This CDR3 is built from 16 residues. Germline V gives CDR1 SGHDT, CDR2 YYEEEE.

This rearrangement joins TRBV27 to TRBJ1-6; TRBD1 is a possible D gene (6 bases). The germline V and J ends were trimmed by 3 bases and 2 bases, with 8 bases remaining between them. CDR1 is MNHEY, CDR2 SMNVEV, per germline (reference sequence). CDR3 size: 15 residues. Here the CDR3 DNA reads TGTGCCAGCAGTTTTGGGGGGCCCTATAATTCACCCCTCCACTTT. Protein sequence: CASSFGGPYNSPLHF.

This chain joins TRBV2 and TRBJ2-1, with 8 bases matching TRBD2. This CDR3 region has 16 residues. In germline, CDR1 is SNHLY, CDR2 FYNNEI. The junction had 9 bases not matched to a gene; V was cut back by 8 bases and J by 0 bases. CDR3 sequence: CASRREGGSSYNEQFF. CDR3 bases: TGTGCCAGCCGCCGGGAGGGCGGGAGCTCCTACAATGAGCAGTTCTTC.

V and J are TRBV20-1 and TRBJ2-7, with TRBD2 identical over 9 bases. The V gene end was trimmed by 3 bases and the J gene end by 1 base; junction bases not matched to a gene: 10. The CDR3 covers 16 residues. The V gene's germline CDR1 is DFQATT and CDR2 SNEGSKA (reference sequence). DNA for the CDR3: TGCAGTGCTAGGATCCTAGCGGGGCCAGCGTCCTACGAGCAGTACTTC. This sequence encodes CSARILAGPASYEQYF.

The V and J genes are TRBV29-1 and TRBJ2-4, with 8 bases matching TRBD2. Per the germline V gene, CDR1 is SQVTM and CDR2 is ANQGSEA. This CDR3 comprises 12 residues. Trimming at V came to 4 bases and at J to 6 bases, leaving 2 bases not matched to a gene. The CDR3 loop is CSVALAGNIQYF. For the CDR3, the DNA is TGCAGCGTTGCGCTAGCGGGAAACATTCAGTACTTC.

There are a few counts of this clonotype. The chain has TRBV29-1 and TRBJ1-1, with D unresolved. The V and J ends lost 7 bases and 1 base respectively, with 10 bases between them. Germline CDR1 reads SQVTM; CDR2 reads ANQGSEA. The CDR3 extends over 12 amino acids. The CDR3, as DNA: TGCAGCGCTTACAATGCGAACACTGAAGCTTTCTTT. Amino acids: CSAYNANTEAFF.

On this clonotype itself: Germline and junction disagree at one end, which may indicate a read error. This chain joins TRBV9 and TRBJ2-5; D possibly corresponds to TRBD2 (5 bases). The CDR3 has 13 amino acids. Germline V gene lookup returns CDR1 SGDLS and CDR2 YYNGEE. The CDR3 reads CASSVGDWETRYF. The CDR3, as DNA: TGTGCCAGCAGCGTAGGAGATTGGGAGACCCGGTACTTC. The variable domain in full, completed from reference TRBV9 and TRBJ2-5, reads DSGVTQTPKHLITATGQRVTLRCSPRSGDLSVYWYQQSLDQGLQFLIQYYNGEERAKGNILERFSAQQFPDLHSELNLSSLELGDSALYFCASSVGDWETRYFGPGTRLLVL.

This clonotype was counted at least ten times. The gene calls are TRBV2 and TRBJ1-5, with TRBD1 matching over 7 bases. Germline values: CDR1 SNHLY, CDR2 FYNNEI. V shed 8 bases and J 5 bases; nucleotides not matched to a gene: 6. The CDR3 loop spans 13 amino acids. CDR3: CASLGQLDQPQHF. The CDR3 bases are TGTGCCAGCCTGGGACAGCTCGATCAGCCCCAGCATTTT.

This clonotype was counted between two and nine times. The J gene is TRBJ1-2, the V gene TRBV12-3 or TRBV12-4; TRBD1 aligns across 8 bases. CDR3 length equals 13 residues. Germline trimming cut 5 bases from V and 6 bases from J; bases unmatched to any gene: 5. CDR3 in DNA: TGTGCCAGCAGTATAGGACAGGGCAATGGCTACACCTTC. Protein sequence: CASSIGQGNGYTF.

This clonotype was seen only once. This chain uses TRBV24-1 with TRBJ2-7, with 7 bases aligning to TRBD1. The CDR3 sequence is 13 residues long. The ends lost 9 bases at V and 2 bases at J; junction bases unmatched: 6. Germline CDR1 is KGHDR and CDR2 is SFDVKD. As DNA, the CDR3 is TGTGCCACCGGACCGGGACAGACCTACGAGCAGTACTTC. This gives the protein CATGPGQTYEQYF.

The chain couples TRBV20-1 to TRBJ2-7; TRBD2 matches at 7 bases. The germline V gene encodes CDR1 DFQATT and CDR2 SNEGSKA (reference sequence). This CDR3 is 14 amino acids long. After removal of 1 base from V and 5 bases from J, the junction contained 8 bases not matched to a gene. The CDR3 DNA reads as TGCAGTGCTAGAGTTGGGCGGGAGCCCAACGAGCAGTACTTC. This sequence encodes CSARVGREPNEQYF.

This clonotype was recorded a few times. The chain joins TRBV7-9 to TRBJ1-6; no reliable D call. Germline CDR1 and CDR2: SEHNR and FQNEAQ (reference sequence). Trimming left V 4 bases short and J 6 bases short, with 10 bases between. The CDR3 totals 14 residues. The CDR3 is CASSSPGLNSPLHF. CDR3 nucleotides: TGTGCCAGCAGCTCCCCTGGGCTTAATTCACCCCTCCACTTT.

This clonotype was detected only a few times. The DNA of the CDR3 is TGTGCCAGCAGCACAGAATATCAAGAGACCCAGTACTTC. Its translation is CASSTEYQETQYF. The V gene is TRBV12-3 or TRBV12-4, the J gene TRBJ2-5, with unresolved D. The CDR3 has 13 residues. Trimming took 6 bases from V and 2 from J, leaving 10 bases between them.

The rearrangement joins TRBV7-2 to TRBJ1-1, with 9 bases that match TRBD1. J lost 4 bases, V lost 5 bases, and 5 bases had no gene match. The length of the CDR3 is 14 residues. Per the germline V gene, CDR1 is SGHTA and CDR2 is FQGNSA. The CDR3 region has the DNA TGTGCCAGCAGCAAAACAGGGGGCCTCACTGAAGCTTTCTTT. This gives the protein CASSKTGGLTEAFF.

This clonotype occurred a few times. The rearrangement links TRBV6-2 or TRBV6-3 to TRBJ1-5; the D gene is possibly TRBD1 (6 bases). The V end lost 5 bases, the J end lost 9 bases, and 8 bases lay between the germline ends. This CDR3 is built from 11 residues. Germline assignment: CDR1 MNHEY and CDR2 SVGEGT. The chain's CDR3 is CASSKGGPQHF. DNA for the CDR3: TGTGCCAGCAGTAAAGGGGGGCCCCAGCATTTT.

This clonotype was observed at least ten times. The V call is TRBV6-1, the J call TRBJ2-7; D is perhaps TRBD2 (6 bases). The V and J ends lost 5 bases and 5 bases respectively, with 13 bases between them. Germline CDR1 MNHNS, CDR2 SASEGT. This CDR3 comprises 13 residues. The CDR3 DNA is TGTGCCAGCAGTCGGGAGAGGGGCAACGAGCAGTACTTC. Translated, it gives CASSRERGNEQYF.

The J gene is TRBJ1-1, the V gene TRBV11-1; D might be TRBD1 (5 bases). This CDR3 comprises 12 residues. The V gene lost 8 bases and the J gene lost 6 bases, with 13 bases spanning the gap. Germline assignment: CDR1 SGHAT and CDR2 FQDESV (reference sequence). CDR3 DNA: TGTGCCAGCTCAGCCCAGGGAGCTGAAGCTTTCTTT. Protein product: CASSAQGAEAFF. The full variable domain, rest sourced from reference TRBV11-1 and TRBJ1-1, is EAEVAQSPRYKITEKSQAVAFWCDPISGHATLYWYRQILGQGPELLVQFQDESVVDDSQLPKDRFSAERLKGVDSTLKIQPAELGDSAMYLCASSAQGAEAFFGQGTRLTVV.

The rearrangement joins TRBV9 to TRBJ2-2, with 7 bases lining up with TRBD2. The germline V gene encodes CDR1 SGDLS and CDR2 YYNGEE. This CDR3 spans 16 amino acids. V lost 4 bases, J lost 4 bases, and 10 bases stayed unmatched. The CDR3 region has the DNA TGTGCCAGCAGCCCCCGGGGGAGGGCCGGCACCGGGGAGCTGTTTTTT. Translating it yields CASSPRGRAGTGELFF.

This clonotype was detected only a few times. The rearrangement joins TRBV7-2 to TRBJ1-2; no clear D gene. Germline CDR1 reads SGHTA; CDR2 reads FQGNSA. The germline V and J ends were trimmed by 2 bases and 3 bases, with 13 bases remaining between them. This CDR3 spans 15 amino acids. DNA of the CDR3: TGTGCCAGCAGCTTAAATTTGAACAGCTACTATGGCTACACCTTC. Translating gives CASSLNLNSYYGYTF.

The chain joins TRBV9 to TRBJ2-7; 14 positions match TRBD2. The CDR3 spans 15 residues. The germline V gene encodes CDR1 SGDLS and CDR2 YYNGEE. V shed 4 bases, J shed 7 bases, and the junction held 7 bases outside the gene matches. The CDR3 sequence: CASSSGTSGGVEQYF. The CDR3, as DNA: TGTGCCAGCAGCTCCGGGACTAGCGGGGGTGTGGAGCAGTACTTC.

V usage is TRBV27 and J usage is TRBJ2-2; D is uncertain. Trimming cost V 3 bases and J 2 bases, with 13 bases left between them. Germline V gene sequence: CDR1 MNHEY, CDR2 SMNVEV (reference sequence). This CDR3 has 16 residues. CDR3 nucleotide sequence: TGTGCCAGCAGTTTTATTCCACGGTCTAACACCGGGGAGCTGTTTTTT. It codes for CASSFIPRSNTGELFF.